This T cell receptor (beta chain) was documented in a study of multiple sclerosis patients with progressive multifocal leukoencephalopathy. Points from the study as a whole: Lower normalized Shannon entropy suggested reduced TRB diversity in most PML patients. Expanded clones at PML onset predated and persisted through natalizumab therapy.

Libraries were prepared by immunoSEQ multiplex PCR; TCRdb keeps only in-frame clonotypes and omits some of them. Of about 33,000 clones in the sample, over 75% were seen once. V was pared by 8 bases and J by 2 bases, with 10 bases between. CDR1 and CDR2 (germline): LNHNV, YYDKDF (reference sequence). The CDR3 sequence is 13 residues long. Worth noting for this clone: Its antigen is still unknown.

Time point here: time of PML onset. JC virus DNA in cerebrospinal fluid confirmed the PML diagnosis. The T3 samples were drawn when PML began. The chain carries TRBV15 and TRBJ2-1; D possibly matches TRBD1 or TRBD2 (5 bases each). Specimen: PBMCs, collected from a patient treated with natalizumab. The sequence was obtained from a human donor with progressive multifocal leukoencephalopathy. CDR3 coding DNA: TGTGCCACCGTGGGACCTCCCTACAATGAGCAGTTCTTC. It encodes CATVGPPYNEQFF.